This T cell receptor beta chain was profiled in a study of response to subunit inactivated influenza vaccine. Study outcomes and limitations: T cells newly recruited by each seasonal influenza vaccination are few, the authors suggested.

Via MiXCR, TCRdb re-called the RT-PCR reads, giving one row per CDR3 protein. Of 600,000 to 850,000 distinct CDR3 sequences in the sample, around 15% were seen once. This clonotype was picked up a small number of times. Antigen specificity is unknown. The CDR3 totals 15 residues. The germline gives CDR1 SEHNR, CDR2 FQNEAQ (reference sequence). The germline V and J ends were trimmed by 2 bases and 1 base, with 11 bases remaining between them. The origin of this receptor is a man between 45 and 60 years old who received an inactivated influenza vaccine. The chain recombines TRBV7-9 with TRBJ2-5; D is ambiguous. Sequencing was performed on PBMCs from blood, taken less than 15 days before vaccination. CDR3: CASSLLSGFQETQYF. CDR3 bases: TGTGCCAGCAGCTTATTAAGTGGGTTCCAAGAGACCCAGTACTTC.